The 15 T cell receptor beta chains presented below share a single source sample, sequenced in a study of blood T cell repertoires in COVID-19. Here immunoSEQ multiplex PCR was the method, and the copy in TCRdb shows in-frame clones only, minus some. This table has some 170,000 clones, over 65% appearing once. The specimen sequenced was peripheral blood. These receptors were obtained from a man aged 60-69 years with acute or convalescent COVID-19.

The chain uses TRBV2 and TRBJ1-5; D is unresolved. The germline CDR1 and CDR2 sequences are SNHLY and FYNNEI. The CDR3 length is 14 residues. V was cut by 2 bases and J by 7 bases, with 12 bases left in between. Here the CDR3 reads CASSETTAGQPQHF. Here the CDR3 DNA reads TGTGCCAGCAGTGAAACGACGGCGGGGCAGCCCCAGCATTTT. The variable domain in full, with the rest retrieved from reference TRBV2 and TRBJ1-5, is EPEVTQTPSHQVTQMGQEVILRCVPISNHLYFYWYRQILGQKVEFLVSFYNNEISEKSEIFDDQFSVERPDGSNFTLKIRSTKLEDSAMYFCASSETTAGQPQHFGDGTRLSIL.

This chain links TRBV13 with TRBJ1-2; 10 bases align to TRBD1. The CDR3 consists of 15 residues. V shed 4 bases, J shed 4 bases, and the junction held 6 bases outside the gene matches. CDR1 PRHDT and CDR2 FYEKMQ come from the germline V gene (reference sequence). CDR3 sequence reads: CASSSSDRGIYGYTF. The CDR3 DNA sequence: TGTGCCAGCAGCTCCTCGGACAGGGGGATCTATGGCTACACCTTC.

The CDR3, as DNA: TGCGCCAGCAGCCAAGATGAGAGTCTAGCGGGCTACGAGCAGTACTTC. The encoded protein is CASSQDESLAGYEQYF. The rearrangement uses TRBV4-3 and TRBJ2-7; 8 nucleotides align to TRBD2. Per germline, CDR1 LGHNA and CDR2 YSLEER. J lost 3 bases, V lost 0 bases, and 7 bases had no gene match. This CDR3 is built from 16 residues.

The gene calls are TRBV19 and TRBJ1-2; 7 positions agree with TRBD1. The CDR3 extends over 17 amino acids. The V segment lost 5 bases and the J segment 1 base; nucleotides outside the gene matches: 13. Germline V gene sequence: CDR1 LNHDA, CDR2 SQIVND (reference sequence). The CDR3: CASSLTRDSYLNYGYTF. CDR3 sequence (DNA): TGTGCCAGTAGTCTAACTCGGGACAGCTATCTTAACTATGGCTACACCTTC.

V gene TRBV30 combines with J gene TRBJ1-1; 9 nucleotides line up with TRBD1. This CDR3 region has 14 residues. Germline V lookup: CDR1 GTSNPN, CDR2 SVGIG (reference sequence). V lost 3 bases, J lost 5 bases, and 7 bases stayed unmatched. The CDR3 loop reads CAWSLTGGGTEAFF. The DNA for the CDR3 is TGTGCCTGGAGCCTTACAGGGGGCGGAACTGAAGCTTTCTTT.

The sample holds one count of this clone. The chain carries TRBV6-5 and TRBJ2-7, with TRBD1 as a possible D gene (5 bases). This CDR3 spans 13 amino acids. Germline V gene data show CDR1 as MNHEY and CDR2 as SVGAGI. V lost 5 bases and J lost 0, with 8 bases in between. Written as DNA, the CDR3 is TGTGCCAGCAGTCCAGGGATCTCCTACGAGCAGTACTTC. Translating gives CASSPGISYEQYF.

This clone was counted only a few times. One junction end does not reproduce the germline sequence, and a read error may be involved. The rearrangement links TRBV19 to TRBJ2-6; TRBD1 might be the D (6 bases). Germline-derived CDR1 and CDR2 are LNHDA and SQIVND (reference sequence). The CDR3 sequence is 17 residues long. The CDR3 DNA follows: TGTGCCAGTAGTACCCGGACAGCCATATCTGCGGCCAACGTCCTGACTTTC. It encodes CASSTRTAISAANVLTF.

This chain links TRBV4-2 with TRBJ2-3; TRBD2 aligns across 10 bases. The V segment lost 0 bases and the J segment 5 bases; nucleotides outside the gene matches: 8. The length of the CDR3 is 17 residues. Per germline, CDR1 LGHNA and CDR2 YNFKEQ. The chain's CDR3 is CASSQEVSGGALDTQYF. The CDR3 bases are TGTGCCAGCAGCCAAGAGGTAAGCGGGGGGGCGTTAGATACGCAGTATTTT.

The chain carries TRBV19 and TRBJ1-4, with 8 bases fitting TRBD1. V lost 1 base and J lost 7; bases outside the gene matches: 5. This CDR3 comprises 15 residues. The germline CDR1 and CDR2 sequences are LNHDA and SQIVND (reference sequence). Here the CDR3 reads CASSIGGRGPEKLFF. The CDR3 DNA sequence: TGTGCCAGTAGTATAGGGGGCAGGGGGCCTGAAAAACTGTTTTTT.

This chain connects TRBV4-1 to TRBJ1-4; 7 bases map to TRBD1. Germline CDR1 reads MGHRA; CDR2 reads YSYEKL. The CDR3 sequence is 15 residues long. Trimming at V came to 1 base and at J to 8 bases, leaving 7 bases not matched to a gene. CDR3 region: CASSQGWDRGEKLFF. CDR3 nucleotide sequence: TGCGCCAGCAGCCAAGGGTGGGACAGAGGAGAAAAACTGTTTTTT.

This chain links TRBV3-1 (or the pseudogene TRBV3-2) with TRBJ2-7; maybe TRBD1 (5 bases). Trimming took 0 bases from V and 5 from J, leaving 8 bases between them. The CDR3 is 13 amino acids. Looked up from germline, CDR1 is LGHDT and CDR2 is YNNKEL (reference sequence). CDR3 sequence: CASSQEGQDEQYF. The CDR3 nucleotides are TGTGCCAGCAGCCAAGAGGGGCAGGACGAGCAGTACTTC.

This chain links TRBV6-5 with TRBJ2-5, with 7 bases lining up with TRBD1. The V and J ends lost 5 bases and 2 bases, in that order; junction bases with no gene match: 5. Per germline, CDR1 MNHEY and CDR2 SVGAGI. The CDR3 spans 14 residues. CDR3 DNA: TGTGCCAGCAGTCAGACAGGGCCTCAAGAGACCCAGTACTTC. It codes for CASSQTGPQETQYF.

This chain joins TRBV30 and TRBJ1-5; TRBD1 might be the D (6 bases). Germline loops: CDR1 GTSNPN, CDR2 SVGIG (reference sequence). Trimming removed 0 bases from V and 9 bases from J, with 21 bases in between. The CDR3 is made up of 16 amino acids. The CDR3 region has the DNA TGTGCCTGGAGTGTAGCGGGGGCGTCTCCGGTATGGCCCCAGCATTTT. Its translation is CAWSVAGASPVWPQHF.

This clone occurred once. The V gene is TRBV19, the J gene TRBJ1-2, with TRBD1 matching over 7 bases. Germline CDR1 and CDR2: LNHDA and SQIVND (reference sequence). The CDR3 runs 16 residues. Trimming cost V 3 bases and J 5 bases; bases outside gene matches: 12. CDR3 in DNA: TGTGCCAGTAGTATGAGTCCGAGGGGGCGGATGTATGGCTACACCTTC. It translates to CASSMSPRGRMYGYTF.

The rearrangement uses TRBV7-6 and TRBJ2-5; 7 nucleotides agree with TRBD2. V trimming: 4 bases; J trimming: 2 bases; junction bases outside the gene matches: 16. This CDR3 is 18 amino acids long. CDR1 and CDR2 from the germline V gene are SGHVS and FNYEAQ. This CDR3 is CASSYPSRLADLQETQYF. The CDR3 DNA reads as TGTGCCAGCAGCTACCCTTCGCGGCTAGCGGACCTACAAGAGACCCAGTACTTC.